One TCR beta chain is described in this entry. The CDR3 totals 17 residues. The V gene's germline CDR1 is LNHDA and CDR2 SQIVND (reference sequence). V was pared by 6 bases and J by 3 bases, with 21 bases between. This entry belongs to a study of blood T cell repertoires in COVID-19. Participants, roughly 18 to 90 years old, spanned 24 US areas. The recovered donors of Cohort 3 showed two negative PCRs, clearance, or symptom resolution. The data were produced by immunoSEQ multiplex PCR, yet TCRdb's version contains in-frame clones alone and is incomplete. The table lists approximately 290,000 clones, approximately 85% of them singletons.

The rearrangement uses TRBV19 and TRBJ1-3; D possibly corresponds to TRBD1 (6 bases). The receptor was derived from a woman in her 30s who had recovered from COVID-19. Material: PBMCs or T cells enriched from blood (not recorded which). CDR3 in amino acids: CASSPATKTGYGNTIYF. As DNA, the CDR3 is TGTGCCAGTAGCCCAGCGACCAAAACAGGGTATGGAAACACCATATATTTT.